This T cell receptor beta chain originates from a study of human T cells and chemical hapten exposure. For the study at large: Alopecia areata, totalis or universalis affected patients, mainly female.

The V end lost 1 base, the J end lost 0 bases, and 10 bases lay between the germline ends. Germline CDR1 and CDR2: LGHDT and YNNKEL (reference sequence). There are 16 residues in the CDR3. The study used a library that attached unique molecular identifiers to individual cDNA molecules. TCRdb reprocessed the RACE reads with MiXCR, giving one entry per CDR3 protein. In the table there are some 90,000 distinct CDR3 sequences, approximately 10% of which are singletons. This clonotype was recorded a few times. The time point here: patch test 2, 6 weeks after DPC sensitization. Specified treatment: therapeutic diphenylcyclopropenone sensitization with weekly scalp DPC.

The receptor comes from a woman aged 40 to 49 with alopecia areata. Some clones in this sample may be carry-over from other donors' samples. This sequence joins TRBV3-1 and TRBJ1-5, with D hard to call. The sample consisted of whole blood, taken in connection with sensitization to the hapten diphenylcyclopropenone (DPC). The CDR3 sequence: CASSQGTPYSNQPQHF. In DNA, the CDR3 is TGTGCCAGCAGCCAAGGTACTCCCTATAGCAATCAGCCCCAGCATTTT.